The next 22 T cell receptor beta chains were all read from a single sample in a study of blood T cell repertoires in COVID-19. The method was immunoSEQ multiplex PCR; TCRdb's version includes in-frame clones alone and lacks a portion of them. The sample yields fewer than 350,000 clones, just over 90% seen once. Sequencing used PBMCs or T cells enriched from blood (not recorded which). The source of these receptors is a woman in her thirties or forties with acute COVID-19.

This clone was seen once. V usage is TRBV27 and J usage is TRBJ2-7; D perhaps matches TRBD2 (5 bases). The CDR3 loop spans 15 amino acids. Deletions cut 4 bases from V and 6 bases from J, with 19 bases between. Germline CDR1 is MNHEY and CDR2 is SMNVEV (reference sequence). CDR3 amino acids: CASSSPTSRRSEQYF. CDR3 in DNA: TGTGCCAGCAGTTCCCCCACTAGTCGAAGGAGCGAGCAGTACTTC.

CDR3 DNA sequence: TGCGCCAGCAGCCGAACAACTAGCGGTTTCTACGAGCAGTACTTC. Protein: CASSRTTSGFYEQYF. The chain has TRBV4-3 and TRBJ2-7, with TRBD2 identical over 8 bases. Germline CDR1 LGHNA, CDR2 YSLEER. CDR3 length equals 15 residues. The trim removed 4 bases at V and 3 bases at J, leaving 8 bases unmatched.

The chain recombines TRBV9 with TRBJ2-7; 8 bases agree with TRBD1. V lost 4 bases to trimming and J lost 3 bases; unmatched junction nucleotides: 12. The CDR3 consists of 16 residues. CDR1 and CDR2 from the germline V gene are SGDLS and YYNGEE. The DNA for the CDR3 is TGTGCCAGCAGCCTGGGACAGGATCCGAAAATCTACGAGCAGTACTTC. It yields the protein CASSLGQDPKIYEQYF.

The chain carries TRBV7-6 and TRBJ1-1; D remains unclear. The CDR3 has 14 residues. V lost 1 base and J lost 6, with 12 bases in between. Germline assignment: CDR1 SGHVS and CDR2 FNYEAQ. The CDR3 DNA reads TGTGCCAGCAGCTTAGGGCAGGTAAAGGCTGAAGCTTTCTTT. Translating it yields CASSLGQVKAEAFF.

The chain links TRBV6-5 to TRBJ2-7, with a weak D call TRBD1 (5 bases). V shed 5 bases and J shed 2 bases, with 16 bases lying between them. The CDR3 totals 15 residues. In germline, CDR1 is MNHEY, CDR2 SVGAGI. For the CDR3, the DNA is TGTGCCAGCAGTCCTCAATTGACAGTTACCTACGAGCAGTACTTC. Protein: CASSPQLTVTYEQYF.

The gene calls are TRBV28 and TRBJ1-4; TRBD1 might be the D (5 bases). V was clipped by 4 bases and J by 4 bases, with 25 bases between them. The germline V gene has CDR1 MDHEN and CDR2 SYDVKM. This CDR3 region has 19 residues. As DNA, the CDR3 is TGTGCCAGCAGTTCCAGAATCATTCGAACAGGTTCCTTTAATGAAAAACTGTTTTTT. The encoded protein is CASSSRIIRTGSFNEKLFF.

V is TRBV24-1 and J is TRBJ2-3; TRBD2 matches 10 bases. Germline V lookup: CDR1 KGHDR, CDR2 SFDVKD. The CDR3 has 14 residues. V shed 5 bases, J shed 5 bases, and the junction held 3 bases outside the gene matches. The CDR3 spells CATSGAGGVDTQYF. The CDR3 DNA follows: TGTGCCACCAGTGGAGCGGGAGGGGTAGATACGCAGTATTTT.

V gene TRBV5-1 combines with J gene TRBJ2-3, with 11 bases aligning to TRBD1. This CDR3 is 14 amino acids long. J gave up 7 bases and V 8 bases, and 9 bases lay outside the gene matches. Germline-derived CDR1 and CDR2 are SGHRS and YFSETQ. CDR3 in DNA: TGCGCCAGTACGGAGGACAGGGGGCCGCATACGCAGTATTTT. Its protein is CASTEDRGPHTQYF.

The V call is TRBV21-1, the J call TRBJ2-7; the table calls TRBD1, which could not be checked here. TRBV21-1 constitutes a pseudogene. This CDR3 is 14 amino acids long. CDR3 amino acids: CARIRQGVFYEQYF. The CDR3 DNA sequence: TGTGCCAGGATCAGACAGGGGGTTTTCTACGAGCAGTACTTC.

The CDR3 bases are TGTGCCAGCAGCCCGGCCTACGAGCAGTACTTC. It codes for CASSPAYEQYF. The chain combines TRBV7-2 with TRBJ2-7; D gene unclear. This CDR3 contains 11 residues. Germline V gene sequence: CDR1 SGHTA, CDR2 FQGNSA. The V end lost 5 bases, the J end lost 2 bases, and 4 bases lay between the germline ends.

The chain has TRBV6-2 or TRBV6-3 and TRBJ1-2; the D gene is possibly TRBD1 (5 bases). Trimming pared 2 bases from V and 4 bases from J, leaving 11 bases between. CDR3 length: 14 residues. Germline lookup yields CDR1 MNHEY and CDR2 SVGEGT. The CDR3 protein is CASSYTTGSYGYTF. The DNA for the CDR3 is TGTGCCAGCAGTTACACCACAGGCAGCTATGGCTACACCTTC.

This chain uses TRBV5-6 with TRBJ2-3; D might be TRBD1 (5 bases). This CDR3 is 15 amino acids long. V lost 4 bases and J 1 base, leaving 13 bases between the germline ends. Germline V CDR1 and CDR2: SGHDT, YYEEEE. CDR3: CASSRPLGGTDTQYF. The CDR3 nucleotides are TGTGCCAGCAGCCGACCCCTAGGGGGCACAGATACGCAGTATTTT.

The chain links TRBV24-1 to TRBJ1-5; 8 nucleotides match TRBD1. The CDR3 totals 16 residues. Germline trimming cut 5 bases from V and 2 bases from J; bases unmatched to any gene: 7. From germline, CDR1 is KGHDR and CDR2 SFDVKD. The CDR3 sequence: CATSAGQGVGNQPQHF. In nucleotides, the CDR3 is TGTGCCACCAGTGCCGGACAGGGTGTTGGCAATCAGCCCCAGCATTTT.

This clone has only one observation. The chain couples TRBV7-2 to TRBJ1-1; weak D call: TRBD1 (5 bases). Germline CDR1 SGHTA, CDR2 FQGNSA. Trimming took off 7 bases at V and 0 bases at J, with 9 bases between the two ends. The CDR3 extends over 13 amino acids. CDR3 DNA sequence: TGTGCCAGCACAAGGGACTTGAACACTGAAGCTTTCTTT. This encodes CASTRDLNTEAFF.

CDR3 protein: CASSLLGRGYEQYF. CDR3 DNA: TGTGCCAGCAGTTTATTGGGCAGGGGATACGAGCAGTACTTC. The chain employs TRBV27 and TRBJ2-7, with D perhaps matching TRBD1 (6 bases). This CDR3 comprises 14 residues. V was cut by 1 base and J by 4 bases, with 11 bases left in between. Germline CDR1 reads MNHEY; CDR2 reads SMNVEV (reference sequence).

The genes are TRBV7-2 and TRBJ2-2; the match to TRBD2 covers 8 bases. The trim removed 5 bases at V and 5 bases at J, leaving 7 bases unmatched. There are 15 residues in the CDR3. Germline V gene lookup returns CDR1 SGHTA and CDR2 FQGNSA. DNA of the CDR3: TGTGCCAGCAGCGCGGGACTAGGGTTTACCGGGGAGCTGTTTTTT. Translated: CASSAGLGFTGELFF.

The CDR3 region has the DNA TGTGCCAGCAGCGGGGATAGCGGCAATGAGCAGTTCTTC. Translation: CASSGDSGNEQFF. J is TRBJ2-1 and V is TRBV11-2; tentative D call: TRBD2 (6 bases). Germline lookup yields CDR1 SGHAT and CDR2 FQNNGV. Deletions cut 5 bases from V and 6 bases from J, with 11 bases between. This CDR3 is built from 13 residues. Drawing the rest from reference TRBV11-2 and TRBJ2-1, the complete variable domain is EAGVAQSPRYKIIEKRQSVAFWCNPISGHATLYWYQQILGQGPKLLIQFQNNGVVDDSQLPKDRFSAERLKGVDSTLKIQPAKLEDSAVYLCASSGDSGNEQFFGPGTRLTVL.

The chain combines TRBV5-6 with TRBJ1-2, with a tentative D call TRBD1 (5 bases). Germline CDR1 reads SGHDT; CDR2 reads YYEEEE. CDR3 length: 15 amino acids. V lost 4 bases and J 5 bases, leaving 18 bases between the germline ends. The CDR3 loop reads CASSRGRGSLYGYTF. CDR3 bases: TGTGCCAGCAGCCGGGGACGGGGGTCCCTATATGGCTACACCTTC.

CDR3 nucleotide sequence: TGTGCCAGCCGACTAGGCGGGGGGGCAACCTACGAGCAGTACTTC. Amino acids: CASRLGGGATYEQYF. The V call is TRBV28, the J call TRBJ2-7; 9 bases match TRBD2. Losses at the gene ends were 8 bases for V and 2 bases for J; bases not matched to a gene: 10. Germline V gene lookup returns CDR1 MDHEN and CDR2 SYDVKM. CDR3 length: 15 amino acids.

The count of this clone is one. V is TRBV13 and J is TRBJ1-2; D is unclear. Trimming shortened V by 4 bases and J by 6 bases, and 12 bases separated the two germline ends. Germline lookup yields CDR1 PRHDT and CDR2 FYEKMQ (reference sequence). The CDR3 totals 13 residues. CDR3: CASSYRRVNGYTF. For the CDR3, the DNA is TGTGCCAGCAGCTACCGTAGAGTTAATGGCTACACCTTC.

This chain connects TRBV10-2 to TRBJ1-1; D ambiguous. This CDR3 is built from 12 residues. Germline V gene sequence: CDR1 WSHSY, CDR2 SAAADI. Trimming removed 5 bases from V and 3 bases from J, with 7 bases in between. The CDR3 DNA is TGCGCCAGCAGTTACAAAGACACTGAAGCTTTCTTT. As protein: CASSYKDTEAFF.

With regard to this clone: Within the sample, other DNA sequences also encode this same CDR3. The chain links TRBV5-4 to TRBJ2-5, with D maybe TRBD1 (6 bases). V lost 2 bases and J 2 bases, leaving 7 bases between the germline ends. Germline V CDR1 and CDR2: SGHNT, YYREEE (reference sequence). The CDR3 spans 13 residues. The CDR3 sequence is CASSLGQQETQYF. CDR3 sequence (DNA): TGTGCCAGCAGCTTAGGACAGCAAGAGACCCAGTACTTC.